Listed below are T cell receptor beta chains from one sample, sequenced in a study of blood T cell repertoires in COVID-19. Method: immunoSEQ multiplex PCR; TCRdb's copy keeps in-frame clones and lacks some. The repertoire holds 150,000 to 250,000 clones, with 85% to 95% as singletons. Sequenced: peripheral blood. The source of these receptors is a man under 40 with COVID-19, enrolled during active disease. Both conserved end residues are part of each CDR3. The D gene is left open where the match is weak. Only some rows state a clone size, as once, few, many or a class for expanded clones.

>TRBJ1-5|TRBV27|-|-
TGTGCGGTAGGAGGGAATAATCAGCCCCAGCATTTT
CAVGGNNQPQHF
>TRBJ1-4|TRBV7-6|TRBD1|-
TGTGCCAGCAGCTCCCAGGGGGACGAAAAACTGTTTTTT
CASSSQGDEKLFF
>TRBJ1-2|TRBV9|-|-
TGTGCCAGCAGCGTAGGGGCAGAGAATATCTATGGCTACACCTTC
CASSVGAENIYGYTF
>TRBJ2-1|TRBV18|TRBD2|-
TGTGCCAGCTCACCACCGGCGGGGGGTTCCCACAATGAGCAGTTCTTC
CASSPPAGGSHNEQFF
>TRBJ1-1|TRBV20-1|-|few
TGCAGTGCGTACCACGGGACTGAAGCTTTCTTT
CSAYHGTEAFF
>TRBJ2-3|TRBV10-1|TRBD2|-
TGCGCCAGCAGTGAGGCTAGCGGGGTCTCCACAGATACGCAGTATTTT
CASSEASGVSTDTQYF
>TRBJ2-5|TRBV7-9|TRBD1|-
TGTGCCAGCCAAGACCAGGGGGATTTGGCGACCCAGTACTTC
CASQDQGDLATQYF
>TRBJ1-1|TRBV11-1|-|-
TGTGCCAGCAGCTTATCGGGGGAGCGCACTGAAGCTTTCTTT
CASSLSGERTEAFF
>TRBJ2-5|TRBV5-4|TRBD1|once
TGTGCCAGCAGCTTGGGACAGGGGAGAGAGACCCAGTACTTC
CASSLGQGRETQYF
>TRBJ2-7|TRBV4-1|TRBD2|-
TGCGCCAGCCGCACTCGACTAGCCTCTTACGAGCAGTACTTC
CASRTRLASYEQYF
>TRBJ2-3|TRBV19|TRBD2|-
TGTGCCAGTAGGGGGACTAGCGGGGGAACAGATACGCAGTATTTT
CASRGTSGGTDTQYF
>TRBJ1-1|TRBV18|TRBD1|-
TGTGCCAGCTCAGCCGGGACAGGGGAGCTACGGACTGAAGCTTTCTTT
CASSAGTGELRTEAFF
>TRBJ1-2|TRBV24-1|-|-
TGTGCCACCAGTGATGGGACACGTGGCTACACCTTC
CATSDGTRGYTF
>TRBJ1-2|TRBV27|-|-
TGTGCCAGCAGTTTATCTGCAGGGGTCGGCTATGGCTACACCTTC
CASSLSAGVGYGYTF